These 17 T cell receptor beta chains came from one sample sequenced in a study of regulatory T cells in long-lasting Graves disease. The authors built TCR beta libraries using iRepertoire HTBI primers and Arm-PCR of CDR3 regions. TCRdb re-called the multiplex PCR reads through MiXCR, storing one row per CDR3 protein. The profile covers fewer than 600,000 distinct CDR3 sequences, with around a fifth appearing a single time and about an eighth taken by the ten largest. Specified time point: persistent/refractory GD, antithyroid drugs over 5 years with positive TRAb. PBMC RNA served as the TCR library source. The material was peripheral blood mononuclear cells (PBMCs), obtained when the disease was refractory, from a patient treated with antithyroid drugs. These receptors originate from a female donor with Graves disease.

The chain links TRBV5-4 to TRBJ1-1; D may be TRBD1 (5 bases). Germline V CDR1 and CDR2: SGHNT, YYREEE (reference sequence). The V end lost 7 bases, the J end lost 6 bases, and 19 bases lay between the germline ends. This CDR3 has 14 residues. The CDR3 spells CASAVKQVAAEAFF. The CDR3 DNA is TGTGCCAGCGCAGTAAAACAGGTGGCGGCTGAAGCTTTCTTT.

This clonotype was recorded at least ten times. The chain employs TRBV29-1 and TRBJ2-7; 10 bases map to TRBD1. This CDR3 comprises 14 residues. The J segment lost 2 bases and the V segment lost 6 bases, leaving 7 bases of the junction unmatched. The germline gives CDR1 SQVTM, CDR2 ANQGSEA. CDR3 in amino acids: CSVSVGTGAYEQYF. CDR3 DNA sequence: TGCAGCGTCTCGGTGGGGACAGGGGCCTACGAGCAGTACTTC.

This clonotype was observed a few times. This chain links TRBV19 with TRBJ1-1; the D is unclear. Germline V gene lookup returns CDR1 LNHDA and CDR2 SQIVND (reference sequence). Trimming left V 4 bases short and J 1 base short, with 7 bases between. This CDR3 contains 13 residues. Here the CDR3 reads CASSTLENTEAFF. The CDR3 DNA is TGTGCCAGTAGTACGCTGGAGAACACTGAAGCTTTCTTT.

V is TRBV20-1 and J is TRBJ1-5, with D possibly being TRBD1 (5 bases). The CDR3 covers 16 residues. CDR1 and CDR2 (germline): DFQATT, SNEGSKA (reference sequence). V dropped 0 bases and J dropped 0 bases, with 12 bases sitting between them. The CDR3 coding sequence is TGCAGTGCTAGAGATTGGGACGGATATAGCAATCAGCCCCAGCATTTT. Protein: CSARDWDGYSNQPQHF.

To note about this clonotype: This could be a read error, since a much larger clone is one nucleotide away. The V and J genes are TRBV7-8 and TRBJ1-6; possibly TRBD1 for D (6 bases). The CDR3 sequence is 14 residues long. Germline V gene lookup returns CDR1 SGHVS and CDR2 FQNEAQ. CDR3: CASSIRGYNSPPHF. The CDR3, as DNA: TGTGCCAGCAGCATCAGGGGTTATAATTCACCCCCCCACTTT.

The sample holds a few counts of this clonotype. The CDR3 DNA is TGTGCCAGCAGTTCCACCCGTGGCTCCTACAATGAGCAGTTCTTC. It codes for CASSSTRGSYNEQFF. The V and J genes are TRBV7-2 and TRBJ2-1; D not certain. CDR1 and CDR2 from the germline V gene are SGHTA and FQGNSA. The CDR3 covers 15 residues. The V and J ends lost 6 bases and 0 bases respectively, with 12 bases between them.

This clonotype was recorded at least ten times. This chain's CDR3 is CASSEGAGYTEAFF. Here the CDR3 DNA reads TGTGCCAGCAGCGAGGGGGCTGGGTACACTGAAGCTTTCTTT. The V and J genes are TRBV7-2 and TRBJ1-1; TRBD1 agrees at 7 bases. Germline CDR1 is SGHTA and CDR2 is FQGNSA. The trim removed 5 bases at V and 3 bases at J, leaving 6 bases unmatched. The CDR3 totals 14 residues.

The chain employs TRBV5-1 and TRBJ2-1; maybe TRBD2 (6 bases). The CDR3 has 15 amino acids. Germline assignment: CDR1 SGHRS and CDR2 YFSETQ. Trimming took off 2 bases at V and 0 bases at J, with 9 bases between the two ends. CDR3 in amino acids: CASSLTTSSYNEQFF. Here the CDR3 DNA reads TGCGCCAGCAGCTTAACGACTAGCTCCTACAATGAGCAGTTCTTC. Complete variable domain (other parts from reference TRBV5-1 and TRBJ2-1): KAGVTQTPRYLIKTRGQQVTLSCSPISGHRSVSWYQQTPGQGLQFLFEYFSETQRNKGNFPGRFSGRQFSNSRSEMNVSTLELGDSALYLCASSLTTSSYNEQFFGPGTRLTVL.

This clonotype was found a few times. The J gene is TRBJ2-7, the V gene TRBV19, with D tentatively TRBD2 (5 bases). Germline CDR1 and CDR2: LNHDA and SQIVND (reference sequence). The V gene lost 11 bases and the J gene lost 2 bases, with 13 bases spanning the gap. The CDR3 loop spans 12 amino acids. This chain's CDR3 is CACSGGPYEQYF. The CDR3 DNA follows: TGTGCCTGCTCCGGAGGACCCTACGAGCAGTACTTC.

This sequence joins TRBV7-8 and TRBJ1-5, with 8 bases fitting TRBD1. The V gene's germline CDR1 is SGHVS and CDR2 FQNEAQ. The CDR3 runs to 16 residues. The V segment lost 0 bases and the J segment 7 bases; nucleotides outside the gene matches: 8. Here the CDR3 reads CASSLAFTGGRQPQHF. CDR3 bases: TGTGCCAGCAGCTTAGCGTTCACAGGGGGACGGCAGCCCCAGCATTTT.

The rearrangement joins TRBV6-9 to TRBJ2-7, with D perhaps TRBD1 (5 bases). The V end was cut by 3 bases, the J end by 6 bases, with 18 bases between. The CDR3 runs to 15 residues. Germline CDR1 and CDR2: MNHGY and SVAAGI. CDR3 residues: CASSYRGRGSGEQYF. As DNA, the CDR3 is TGTGCCAGCAGTTACAGAGGAAGGGGATCGGGCGAGCAGTACTTC.

As to this clonotype: An end of the junction differs from the germline gene, which may be a read error. V is TRBV7-2 and J is TRBJ1-4; maybe TRBD1 (5 bases). Germline V lookup: CDR1 SGHTA, CDR2 FQGNSA. This CDR3 is built from 11 residues. CDR3 sequence (DNA): TGTGCCAGCAGCTTGACAGAAAAACTGCTTTTT. This encodes CASSLTEKLLF.

Of note for this clonotype: One base separates it from a far larger clone, so it is likely a read error. The chain employs TRBV6-2 or TRBV6-3 and TRBJ1-6; D is perhaps TRBD1 (5 bases). The CDR3 length is 14 residues. Germline V gene data show CDR1 as MNHEY and CDR2 as SVGEGT. The CDR3 spells CASSPFEGHSSLHF. CDR3 DNA: TGTGCCAGCAGTCCGTTCGAGGGGCATTCATCCCTCCACTTT.

The chain joins TRBV7-9 to TRBJ1-2; 11 bases agree with TRBD1. CDR1 SEHNR and CDR2 FQNEAQ come from the germline V gene (reference sequence). J lost 8 bases, V lost 5 bases, and 4 bases had no gene match. The CDR3 sequence is 13 residues long. CDR3 sequence (DNA): TGTGCCAGCAGCGCGGGACAGGGGGGCGGCTACACCTTC. It translates to CASSAGQGGGYTF.

This clonotype was detected many times. V gene TRBV2 combines with J gene TRBJ2-7; 13 nucleotides line up with TRBD2. With 4 bases clipped from V and 7 bases from J, the junction kept 4 bases outside the gene matches. There are 14 residues in the CDR3. Per the germline V gene, CDR1 is SNHLY and CDR2 is FYNNEI. The CDR3 DNA reads TGTGCCAGCAGTGGGACTAGCGGGAGTAGTGAGCAGTACTTC. Encoded protein: CASSGTSGSSEQYF.

Many counts were recorded for this clonotype. This chain joins TRBV6-1 and TRBJ2-7; 9 nucleotides match TRBD1. Germline loops: CDR1 MNHNS, CDR2 SASEGT. V shed 4 bases and J 7 bases; nucleotides not matched to a gene: 14. The CDR3 loop spans 16 amino acids. The CDR3: CASSGTQGANPWEQYF. The CDR3 DNA reads as TGTGCCAGCAGTGGGACACAGGGGGCGAATCCGTGGGAGCAGTACTTC.

The chain carries TRBV6-2 or TRBV6-3 and TRBJ2-1; D not resolved. V shed 2 bases and J shed 10 bases, with 9 bases lying between them. The CDR3 has 12 residues. The germline CDR1 and CDR2 sequences are MNHEY and SVGEGT. The DNA of the CDR3 is TGTGCCAGCAGTTACCCCCCGCCCGAGCAGTTCTTC. Protein: CASSYPPPEQFF.